Here is one T cell receptor beta chain with its context. Antigen unknown. They built TCR cDNA with 5'RACE template switching, a step that put in a universal primer site and UMIs. TCRdb reprocessed the 5' RACE reads with MiXCR, giving one entry per CDR3 protein. This table has hundreds of thousands of distinct CDR3 sequences, around 12% appearing once. This specimen comes from a study of T cells after yellow fever vaccination. Study outcomes and limitations: Post-booster repertoires contained most primary-vaccination clones again (about 95% CD4, around 89% CD8).

The sequencing here drew on PBMCs, taken on the day of the yellow fever booster vaccination. This TCR was recovered from a man aged 30 to 39 who received the YFV17D yellow fever vaccine.

This CDR3 reads CSARDQNYYEQYF. Here the CDR3 DNA reads TGCAGTGCTAGAGATCAGAACTATTACGAGCAGTACTTC. The gene calls are TRBV20-1 and TRBJ2-7; D gene unclear. From germline, CDR1 is DFQATT and CDR2 SNEGSKA (reference sequence). V lost 0 bases and J lost 4, with 10 bases in between. The CDR3 runs to 13 residues.